The source of this T cell receptor beta chain is a study of CD8+ T cells in alopecia areata. The CDR3 is 16 residues long. Germline loops: CDR1 SGHTA, CDR2 FQGNSA. J lost 5 bases, V lost 4 bases, and 12 bases had no gene match. Treatment defined: oral pan-JAK inhibitor, 5-10 mg twice daily. RNA extraction and reverse transcription yielded cDNA as sequencing template. Sequenced by immunoSEQ multiplex PCR; TCRdb stores in-frame clones only, minus some. The table records 200,000 or so clones, about 40% of them present only once. The receptor comes from a human donor with alopecia areata. The chain carries TRBV7-2 and TRBJ2-3; 7 nucleotides align to TRBD2. Specimen: CD4+ T cells sorted from blood, collected around week 37, from a patient treated with tofacitinib. The CDR3 DNA sequence: TGTGCCAGCAGCTATCTTGAAGCGGGGAGCGTAGATACGCAGTATTTT. Its protein is CASSYLEAGSVDTQYF.